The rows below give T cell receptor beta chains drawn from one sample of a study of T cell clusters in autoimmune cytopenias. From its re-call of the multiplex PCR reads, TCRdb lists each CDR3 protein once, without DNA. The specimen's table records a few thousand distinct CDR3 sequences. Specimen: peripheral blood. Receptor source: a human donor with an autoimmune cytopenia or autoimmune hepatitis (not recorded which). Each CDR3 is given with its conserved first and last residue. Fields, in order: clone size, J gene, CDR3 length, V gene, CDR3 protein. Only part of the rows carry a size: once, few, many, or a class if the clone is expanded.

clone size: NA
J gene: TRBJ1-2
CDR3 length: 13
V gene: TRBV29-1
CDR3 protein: CSVESGTAYGYTF

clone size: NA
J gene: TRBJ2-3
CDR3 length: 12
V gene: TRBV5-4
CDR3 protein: CAISSTDRTQYF

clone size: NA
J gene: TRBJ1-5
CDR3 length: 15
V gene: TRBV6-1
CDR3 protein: CASSELSQENQPQHF

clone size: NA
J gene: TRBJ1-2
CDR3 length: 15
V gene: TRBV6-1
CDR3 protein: CASSEDFRGHYGYTF

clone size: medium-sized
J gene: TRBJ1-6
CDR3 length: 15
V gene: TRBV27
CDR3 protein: CASSLSGARGSPLHF

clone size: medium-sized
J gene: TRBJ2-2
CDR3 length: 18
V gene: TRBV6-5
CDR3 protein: CASRSDRGLSVRTGELFF

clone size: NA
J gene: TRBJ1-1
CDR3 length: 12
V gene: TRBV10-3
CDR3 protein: CAISEDDRGAFF

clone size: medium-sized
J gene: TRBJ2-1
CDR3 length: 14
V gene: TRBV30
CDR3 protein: CAWSVGTRLGEQFF

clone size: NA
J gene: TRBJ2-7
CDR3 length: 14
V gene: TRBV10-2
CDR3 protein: CASSAGTEPSEQYF

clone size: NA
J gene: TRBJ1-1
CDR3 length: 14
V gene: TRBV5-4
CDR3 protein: CASSLDTMNTEAFF

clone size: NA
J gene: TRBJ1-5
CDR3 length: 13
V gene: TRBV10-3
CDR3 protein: CAISGQGDQPQHF

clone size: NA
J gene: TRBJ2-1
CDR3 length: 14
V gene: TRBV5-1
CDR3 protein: CASSPGLAANEQFF

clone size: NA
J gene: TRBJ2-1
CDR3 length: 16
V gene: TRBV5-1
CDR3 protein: CASSPTSGSTGNEQFF

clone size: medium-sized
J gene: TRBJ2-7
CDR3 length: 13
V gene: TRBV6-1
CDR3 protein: CASSEDRVYEQYF

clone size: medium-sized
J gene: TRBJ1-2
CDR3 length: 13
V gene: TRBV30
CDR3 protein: CAHRVDVNYGYTF

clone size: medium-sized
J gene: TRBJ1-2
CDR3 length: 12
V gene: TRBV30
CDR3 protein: CAWSLQSGGYTF

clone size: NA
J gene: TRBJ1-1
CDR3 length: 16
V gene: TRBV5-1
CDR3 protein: CASSLEGQKMNTEAFF

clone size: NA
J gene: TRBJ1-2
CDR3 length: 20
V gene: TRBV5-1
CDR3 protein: CASSPGGMGFQRTTNYGYTF

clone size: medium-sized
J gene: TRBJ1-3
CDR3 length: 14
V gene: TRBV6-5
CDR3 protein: CATPGQRSGNTIYF

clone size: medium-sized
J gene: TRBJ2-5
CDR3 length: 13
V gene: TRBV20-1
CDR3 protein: CSATSGREETQYF

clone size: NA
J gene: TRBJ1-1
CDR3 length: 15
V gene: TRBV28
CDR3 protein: CASSQVLIGGSEAFF

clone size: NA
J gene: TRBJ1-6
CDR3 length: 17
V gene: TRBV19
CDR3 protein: CASSPRTGQGRNSPLHF

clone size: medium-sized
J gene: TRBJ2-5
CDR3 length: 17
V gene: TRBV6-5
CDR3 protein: CASSYSRGRPGGVVQYF

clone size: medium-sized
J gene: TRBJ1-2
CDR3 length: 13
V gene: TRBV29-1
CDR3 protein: CSVGHEGALGYTF

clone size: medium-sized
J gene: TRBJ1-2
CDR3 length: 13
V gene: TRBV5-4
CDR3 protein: CASSSQGGYGYTF

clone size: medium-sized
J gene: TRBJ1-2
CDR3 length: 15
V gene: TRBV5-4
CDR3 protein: CASSLPSYPNYGYTF

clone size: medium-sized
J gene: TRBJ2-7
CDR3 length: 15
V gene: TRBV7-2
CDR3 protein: CASSSRQGSSYEQYF

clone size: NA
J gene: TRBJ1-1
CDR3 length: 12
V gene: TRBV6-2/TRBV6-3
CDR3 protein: CASSRWRSEAFF

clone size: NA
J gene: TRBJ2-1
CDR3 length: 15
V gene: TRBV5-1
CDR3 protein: CASSLVKGASSEQFF

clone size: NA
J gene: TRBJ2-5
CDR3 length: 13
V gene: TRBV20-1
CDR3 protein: CSAGGRGGETQYF

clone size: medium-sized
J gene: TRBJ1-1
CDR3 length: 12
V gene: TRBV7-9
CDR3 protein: CASSPRQGTAFF

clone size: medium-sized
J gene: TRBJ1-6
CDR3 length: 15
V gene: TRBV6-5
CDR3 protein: CASRPPGSYNSPLHF

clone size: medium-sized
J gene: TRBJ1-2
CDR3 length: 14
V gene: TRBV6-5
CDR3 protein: CASSLLREADGYTF

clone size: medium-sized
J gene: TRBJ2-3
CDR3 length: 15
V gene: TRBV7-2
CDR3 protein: CASSLSPGNLDTQYF

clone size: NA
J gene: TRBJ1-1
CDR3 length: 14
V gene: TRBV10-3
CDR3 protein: CAISDGGGNTEAFF

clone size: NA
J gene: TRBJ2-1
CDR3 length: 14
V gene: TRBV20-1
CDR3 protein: CSQESGTGGDEQFF

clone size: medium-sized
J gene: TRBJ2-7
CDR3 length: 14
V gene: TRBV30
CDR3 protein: CAWSGWSSLNEQYF